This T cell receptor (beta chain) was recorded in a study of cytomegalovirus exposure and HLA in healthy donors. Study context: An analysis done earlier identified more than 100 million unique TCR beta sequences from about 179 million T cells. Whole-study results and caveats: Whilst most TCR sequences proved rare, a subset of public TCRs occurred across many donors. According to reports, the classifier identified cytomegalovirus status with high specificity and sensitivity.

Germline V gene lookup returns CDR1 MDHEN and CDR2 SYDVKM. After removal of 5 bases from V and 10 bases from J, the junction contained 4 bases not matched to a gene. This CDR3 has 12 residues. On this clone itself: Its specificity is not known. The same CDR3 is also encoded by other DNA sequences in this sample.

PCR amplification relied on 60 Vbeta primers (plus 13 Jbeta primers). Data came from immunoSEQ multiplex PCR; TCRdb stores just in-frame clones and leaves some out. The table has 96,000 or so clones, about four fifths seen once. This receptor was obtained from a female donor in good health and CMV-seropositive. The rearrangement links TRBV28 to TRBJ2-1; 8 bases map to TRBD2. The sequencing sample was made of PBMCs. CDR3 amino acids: CASSLTSGEQFF. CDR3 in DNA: TGTGCCAGCAGTCTCACTAGCGGAGAGCAGTTCTTC.